Sequencing of this T cell receptor beta chain was carried out in a study of T-cell memory formation after mild COVID-19. Turning to the study itself: TCR clusters largely stayed donor specific. Overall study findings and caveats: Confirmation of SARS-CoV-2 specificity was lacking for second-wave clones peaking day 37.

Comment on this clonotype: Its antigen is unknown.

TCR alpha and TCR beta cDNA libraries carrying sample barcodes and UMIs came from 5'RACE with constant-segment primers. TCRdb re-called the 5' RACE reads through MiXCR, storing one row per CDR3 protein. The table includes about 270,000 distinct CDR3 sequences, over 15% detected once. The specimen was PBMCs or a T cell subset sorted from them (not recorded which). The clonotype comes from a man aged 18-30 years who had mild COVID-19 (a few samples of this study predate the infection). Cell type and time point are not known.

The CDR3 nucleotides are TGCGCCAGCAGCCCCGGGGCCTTCAGGTACGAGCAGTTCTTC. Translation: CASSPGAFRYEQFF. This chain uses TRBV5-1 with TRBJ2-1; D is perhaps TRBD1 or TRBD2 (5 bases each). Trimming left V 4 bases short and J 10 bases short, with 18 bases between. The CDR3 sequence is 14 residues long. CDR1 SGHRS and CDR2 YFSETQ come from the germline V gene.